Listed below are T cell receptor beta chains from one sample, sequenced in a study of CD4 T cells in relation to SARS-CoV-2 and coronaviruses. Profiled with immunoSEQ multiplex PCR; TCRdb holds only in-frame clones, not every one. The sample shows around 24,000 clones, approximately 76% of them seen only once. These receptors lack a known antigen. Input material: CD4+ T cells from PBMCs, cultured in vitro. These receptor sequences come from a human donor in good health. Each CDR3 is given with its conserved first and last residue. A D gene is named only where the DNA matches it firmly. Clone size is given for some rows only: seen once, a few or many times, or a class if the clone is expanded.

-	TRBV25-1	TRBJ2-7	TRBD2	CASSEKLAGGIDEQYF	TGTGCCAGCAGTGAGAAACTAGCGGGAGGAATCGACGAGCAGTACTTC
-	TRBV27	TRBJ2-7	TRBD2	CASSFVGTSGYEQYF	TGTGCCAGCAGTTTTGTCGGGACTAGCGGGTACGAGCAGTACTTC
-	TRBV18	TRBJ2-5	-	CASSPPDPETQYF	TGTGCCAGCTCACCACCCGACCCAGAGACCCAGTACTTC
-	TRBV4-1	TRBJ1-5	TRBD1	CASSLRQGSQPQHF	TGCGCCAGCAGCTTGCGACAGGGCAGTCAGCCCCAGCATTTT
-	TRBV25-1	TRBJ1-5	-	CASSESGGLGNQPQHF	TGTGCCAGCAGTGAATCCGGAGGGCTAGGCAATCAGCCCCAGCATTTT
-	TRBV12-3/TRBV12-4	TRBJ1-1	-	CASSLQGSEAFF	TGTGCCAGCAGTCTTCAGGGTAGTGAAGCTTTCTTT
once	TRBV6-2/TRBV6-3	TRBJ1-2	-	CASSWGAAGYTF	TGTGCCAGCAGCTGGGGGGCGGCTGGCTACACCTTC
few	TRBV3-1/TRBV3-2	TRBJ1-5	-	CASSKGLKVNQPQHF	TGTGCCAGCAGCAAGGGCCTAAAGGTCAATCAGCCCCAGCATTTT
-	TRBV9	TRBJ2-1	TRBD2	CASSAVVQRENNEQFF	TGTGCCAGCAGCGCTGTAGTCCAGCGGGAGAACAATGAGCAGTTCTTC
medium-sized	TRBV29-1	TRBJ1-6	TRBD1	CSVGQGDGSPLHF	TGCAGCGTCGGACAGGGGGACGGTTCACCCCTCCACTTT
few	TRBV24-1	TRBJ2-3	TRBD1	CATSDWQGEDTQYF	TGTGCCACCAGTGATTGGCAGGGGGAAGATACGCAGTATTTT
-	TRBV30	TRBJ1-2	TRBD1	CAWSTSDRPLTNGYTF	TGTGCCTGGAGTACGTCGGACAGGCCATTAACTAACGGCTACACCTTC
-	TRBV6-2/TRBV6-3	TRBJ2-2	-	CASSYTETGELFF	TGTGCCAGCAGTTATACTGAGACCGGGGAGCTGTTTTTT
-	TRBV13	TRBJ1-6	TRBD1	CASSLGQSRTGGNSPLHF	TGTGCCAGCAGCTTAGGCCAGTCGAGGACAGGGGGGAATTCACCCCTCCACTTT
-	TRBV5-6	TRBJ2-7	-	CASSLAPGSGTTYEQYF	TGTGCCAGCAGCTTGGCCCCTGGTAGCGGTACTACCTACGAGCAGTACTTC
-	TRBV2	TRBJ2-2	-	CASLRAANTGELFF	TGTGCCAGCCTAAGGGCTGCCAACACCGGGGAGCTGTTTTTT
-	TRBV6-5	TRBJ2-7	-	CASSSPGRGSYEQYF	TGTGCCAGCAGTTCCCCGGGGCGGGGCTCCTACGAGCAGTACTTC
-	TRBV2	TRBJ1-4	TRBD1	CASRQGLGEKLFF	TGTGCCAGTCGACAGGGCTTGGGTGAAAAACTGTTTTTT
-	TRBV5-1	TRBJ2-3	-	CASSLNGRKSTDTQYF	TGCGCCAGCAGCTTAAACGGGCGGAAGAGCACAGATACGCAGTATTTT
-	TRBV27	TRBJ2-7	-	CASSPGPPYEQYF	TGTGCCAGCAGTCCCGGGCCGCCCTACGAGCAGTACTTC
few	TRBV4-2	TRBJ2-7	TRBD2	CATAKIVSAGGTYEQYF	TGTGCCACAGCCAAGATCGTCTCCGCGGGAGGAACCTACGAGCAGTACTTC
-	TRBV5-6	TRBJ2-7	TRBD1	CASIRTGMIYEQYF	TGTGCCAGCATACGGACAGGGATGATCTACGAGCAGTACTTC
few	TRBV9	TRBJ1-2	TRBD1	CASSAFADRGNYRRGYTF	TGTGCCAGCAGCGCTTTCGCGGACAGGGGGAATTATCGGAGGGGCTACACCTTC
-	TRBV10-1	TRBJ1-2	-	CASSETDLRGGYTF	TGCGCCAGCAGTGAAACGGACTTAAGAGGGGGCTACACCTTC
-	TRBV9	TRBJ2-3	TRBD1	CASSNGTVSSDTQYF	TGTGCCAGCAGCAACGGGACAGTCTCTTCAGATACGCAGTATTTT
-	TRBV24-1	TRBJ1-5	-	CATSGPDQPQHF	TGTGCCACCAGTGGTCCCGATCAGCCCCAGCATTTT
once	TRBV18	TRBJ1-1	-	CASATESQNTEAFF	TGTGCCAGCGCCACAGAATCCCAGAACACTGAAGCTTTCTTT
-	TRBV11-1	TRBJ2-7	-	CASSFRGGSYEQYF	TGTGCCAGCAGCTTCAGGGGAGGCTCCTACGAGCAGTACTTC
-	TRBV10-1	TRBJ1-1	-	CASSSNTEAFF	TGCGCCAGCAGTTCTAACACTGAAGCTTTCTTT
-	TRBV5-1	TRBJ2-2	-	CASSPGASGNTGELFF	TGCGCCAGCAGCCCGGGGGCTAGCGGGAACACCGGGGAGCTGTTTTTT
-	TRBV30	TRBJ2-7	TRBD2	CAWGGTSGYYEQYF	TGTGCCTGGGGCGGGACTAGCGGTTACTACGAGCAGTACTTC
-	TRBV28	TRBJ1-1	TRBD1	CASSQGRRGLDTEAFF	TGTGCCAGCAGCCAAGGGCGCAGGGGGCTGGACACTGAAGCTTTCTTT
once	TRBV18	TRBJ2-1	TRBD2	CASSRTSGREHEQFF	TGTGCCAGCTCACGAACTAGCGGGAGGGAGCATGAGCAGTTCTTC
-	TRBV5-1	TRBJ1-1	TRBD1	CASSGFRGQTTEAFF	TGCGCCAGCAGCGGATTCAGGGGGCAGACGACTGAAGCTTTCTTT
-	TRBV2	TRBJ2-5	-	CASSERAGAGTQYF	TGTGCCAGCAGTGAAAGAGCAGGGGCAGGGACCCAGTACTTC
-	TRBV2	TRBJ1-4	-	CASSRGRDEKLFF	TGTGCCAGCAGCAGGGGCAGGGATGAAAAACTGTTTTTT
-	TRBV4-2	TRBJ2-7	-	CASSQDHSGLSSYEQYF	TGTGCCAGCAGCCAAGATCACAGCGGGTTGAGCTCCTACGAGCAGTACTTC
-	TRBV9	TRBJ2-7	-	CASSPMGDASYEQYF	TGTGCCAGCAGCCCAATGGGGGACGCCTCCTACGAGCAGTACTTC
-	TRBV19	TRBJ2-5	-	CASGLGLQETQYF	TGTGCCAGCGGATTAGGACTACAAGAGACCCAGTACTTC
few	TRBV10-3	TRBJ2-7	-	CAISEPAVSSSYEQYF	TGTGCCATCAGTGAGCCCGCTGTGAGTTCCTCCTACGAGCAGTACTTC
-	TRBV2	TRBJ2-3	-	CASSESTVRTDTQYF	TGTGCCAGCAGCGAATCGACAGTCCGCACAGATACGCAGTATTTT
-	TRBV6-6	TRBJ2-3	TRBD2	CASSPRTSGRLTDTQYF	TGTGCCAGCAGTCCACGGACTAGCGGGAGGCTGACAGATACGCAGTATTTT
-	TRBV5-1	TRBJ2-3	-	CASSDPTRTSTDTQYF	TGCGCCAGCAGCGACCCGACGCGAACCAGCACAGATACGCAGTATTTT
-	TRBV11-2	TRBJ2-5	-	CASSLTETQYF	TGTGCCAGCAGCTTAACAGAGACCCAGTACTTC
few	TRBV5-8	TRBJ1-1	-	CASSLEAYSEAFF	TGTGCCAGCAGCTTGGAGGCCTACTCTGAAGCTTTCTTT
-	TRBV19	TRBJ1-1	-	CASVRTGFEASEAFF	TGTGCCAGTGTGAGAACAGGATTTGAAGCTTCTGAAGCTTTCTTT
-	TRBV5-4	TRBJ1-1	TRBD1	CASSRDREGTEAFF	TGTGCCAGCAGCAGGGACAGGGAGGGGACTGAAGCTTTCTTT